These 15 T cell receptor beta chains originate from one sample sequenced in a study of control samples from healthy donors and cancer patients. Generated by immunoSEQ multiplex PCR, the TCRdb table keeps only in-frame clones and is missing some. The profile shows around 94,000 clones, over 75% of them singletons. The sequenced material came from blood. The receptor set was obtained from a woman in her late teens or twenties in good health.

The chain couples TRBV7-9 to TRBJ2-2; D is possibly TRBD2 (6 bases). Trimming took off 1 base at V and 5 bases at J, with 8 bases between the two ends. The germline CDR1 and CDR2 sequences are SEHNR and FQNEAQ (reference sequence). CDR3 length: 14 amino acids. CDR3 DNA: TGTGCCAGCAGCTTAGAACTAGCTACCGGGGAGCTGTTTTTT. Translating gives CASSLELATGELFF. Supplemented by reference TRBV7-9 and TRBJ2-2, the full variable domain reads DTGVSQNPRHKITKRGQNVTFRCDPISEHNRLYWYRQTLGQGPEFLTYFQNEAQLEKSRLLSDRFSAERPKGSFSTLEIQRTEQGDSAMYLCASSLELATGELFFGEGSRLTVL.

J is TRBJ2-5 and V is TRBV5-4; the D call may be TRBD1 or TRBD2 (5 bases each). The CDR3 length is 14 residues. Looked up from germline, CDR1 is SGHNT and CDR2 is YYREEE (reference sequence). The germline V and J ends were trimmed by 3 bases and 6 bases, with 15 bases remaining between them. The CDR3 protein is CASSSNRGAQTQYF. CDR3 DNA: TGTGCCAGCAGCTCTAATCGAGGGGCCCAGACCCAGTACTTC. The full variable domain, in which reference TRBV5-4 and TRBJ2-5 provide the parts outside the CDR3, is ETGVTQSPTHLIKTRGQQVTLRCSSQSGHNTVSWYQQALGQGPQFIFQYYREEENGRGNFPPRFSGLQFPNYSSELNVNALELDDSALYLCASSSNRGAQTQYFGPGTRLLVL.

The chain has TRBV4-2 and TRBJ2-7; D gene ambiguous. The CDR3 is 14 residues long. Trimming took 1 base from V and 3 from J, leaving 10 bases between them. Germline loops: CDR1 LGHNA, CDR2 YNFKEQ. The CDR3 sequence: CASSQGNRDYEQYF. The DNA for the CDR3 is TGTGCCAGCAGCCAAGGGAACAGAGACTACGAGCAGTACTTC.

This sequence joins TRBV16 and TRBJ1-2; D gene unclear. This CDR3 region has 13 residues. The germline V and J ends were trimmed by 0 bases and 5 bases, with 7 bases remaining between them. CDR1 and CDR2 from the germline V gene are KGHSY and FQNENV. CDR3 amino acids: CASSQSREYGYTF. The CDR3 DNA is TGTGCCAGCAGCCAATCGAGGGAATATGGCTACACCTTC.

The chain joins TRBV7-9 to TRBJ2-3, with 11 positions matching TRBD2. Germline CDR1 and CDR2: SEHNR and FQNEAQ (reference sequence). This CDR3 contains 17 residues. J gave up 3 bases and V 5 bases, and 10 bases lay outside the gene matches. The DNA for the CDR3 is TGTGCCAGCAGCCCCCTTAGGTCTAGCGGGGGGACAGATACGCAGTATTTT. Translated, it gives CASSPLRSSGGTDTQYF.

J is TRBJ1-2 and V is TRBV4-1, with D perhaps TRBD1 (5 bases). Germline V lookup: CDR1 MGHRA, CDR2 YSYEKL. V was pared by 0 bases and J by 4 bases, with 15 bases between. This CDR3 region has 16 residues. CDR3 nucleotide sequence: TGCGCCAGCAGCCAAGATTGGGGCCAGGAGAGCTATGGCTACACCTTC. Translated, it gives CASSQDWGQESYGYTF.

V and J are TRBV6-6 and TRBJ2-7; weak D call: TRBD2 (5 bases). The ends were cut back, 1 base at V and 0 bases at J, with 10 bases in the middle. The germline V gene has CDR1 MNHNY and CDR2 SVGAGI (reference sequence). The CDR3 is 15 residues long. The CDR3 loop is CASSYWPEGSYEQYF. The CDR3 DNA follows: TGTGCCAGCAGTTACTGGCCAGAGGGCTCCTACGAGCAGTACTTC.

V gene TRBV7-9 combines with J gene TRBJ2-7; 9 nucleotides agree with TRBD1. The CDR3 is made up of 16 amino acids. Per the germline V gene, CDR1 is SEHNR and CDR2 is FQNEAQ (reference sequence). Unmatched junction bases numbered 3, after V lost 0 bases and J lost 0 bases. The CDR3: CASSLARTGDSYEQYF. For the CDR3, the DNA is TGTGCCAGCAGCTTAGCGAGGACAGGGGACTCCTACGAGCAGTACTTC.

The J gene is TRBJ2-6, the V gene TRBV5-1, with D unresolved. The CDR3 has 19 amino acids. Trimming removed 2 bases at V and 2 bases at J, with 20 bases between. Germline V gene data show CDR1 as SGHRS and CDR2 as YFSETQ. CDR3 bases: TGCGCCAGCAGCTTAACCGAAACCTTCGGGCGAGCTGGGGCCAACGTCCTGACTTTC. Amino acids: CASSLTETFGRAGANVLTF.

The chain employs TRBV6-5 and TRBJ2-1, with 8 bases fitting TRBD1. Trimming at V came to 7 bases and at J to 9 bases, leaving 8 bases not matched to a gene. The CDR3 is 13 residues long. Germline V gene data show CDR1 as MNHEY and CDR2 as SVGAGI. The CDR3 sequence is CASTGQGLGEQFF. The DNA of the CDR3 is TGTGCCAGCACCGGACAGGGTCTCGGTGAGCAGTTCTTC.

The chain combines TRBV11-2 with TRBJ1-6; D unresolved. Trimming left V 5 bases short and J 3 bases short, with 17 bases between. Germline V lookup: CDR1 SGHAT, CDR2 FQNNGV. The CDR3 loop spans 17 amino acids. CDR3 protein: CASSISIRADYNSPLHF. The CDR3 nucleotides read TGTGCCAGCAGCATTTCGATTAGGGCAGACTATAATTCACCCCTCCACTTT. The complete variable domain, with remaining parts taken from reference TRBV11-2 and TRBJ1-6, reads EAGVAQSPRYKIIEKRQSVAFWCNPISGHATLYWYQQILGQGPKLLIQFQNNGVVDDSQLPKDRFSAERLKGVDSTLKIQPAKLEDSAVYLCASSISIRADYNSPLHFGNGTRLTVT.

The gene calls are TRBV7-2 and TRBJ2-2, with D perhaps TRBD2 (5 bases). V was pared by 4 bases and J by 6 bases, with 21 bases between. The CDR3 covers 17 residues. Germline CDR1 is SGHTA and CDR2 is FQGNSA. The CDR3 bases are TGTGCCAGCAGCTCCACCCTGTCCCGGGGTTTGTCCGGGGAGCTGTTTTTT. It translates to CASSSTLSRGLSGELFF.

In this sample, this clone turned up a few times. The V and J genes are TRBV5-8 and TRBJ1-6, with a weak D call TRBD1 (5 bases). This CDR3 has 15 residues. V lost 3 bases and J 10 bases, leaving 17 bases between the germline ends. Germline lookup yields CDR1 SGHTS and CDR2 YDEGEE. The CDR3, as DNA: TGTGCCAGCAGCTCCCTCGGGGTATGGGGCTCACCCCTCCACTTT. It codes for CASSSLGVWGSPLHF.

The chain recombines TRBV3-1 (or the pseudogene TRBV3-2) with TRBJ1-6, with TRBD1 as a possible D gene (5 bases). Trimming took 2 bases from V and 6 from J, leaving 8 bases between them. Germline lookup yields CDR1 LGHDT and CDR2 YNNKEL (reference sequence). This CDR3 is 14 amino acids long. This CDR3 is CASSQRGSNSPLHF. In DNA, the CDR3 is TGTGCCAGCAGCCAAAGGGGCAGTAATTCACCCCTCCACTTT.

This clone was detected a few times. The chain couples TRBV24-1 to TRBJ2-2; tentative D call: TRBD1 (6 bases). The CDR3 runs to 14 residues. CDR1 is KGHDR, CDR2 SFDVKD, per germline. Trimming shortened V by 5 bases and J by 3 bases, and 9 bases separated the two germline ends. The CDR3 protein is CATSGHRDTGELFF. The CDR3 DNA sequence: TGTGCCACCAGTGGGCACAGGGACACCGGGGAGCTGTTTTTT.